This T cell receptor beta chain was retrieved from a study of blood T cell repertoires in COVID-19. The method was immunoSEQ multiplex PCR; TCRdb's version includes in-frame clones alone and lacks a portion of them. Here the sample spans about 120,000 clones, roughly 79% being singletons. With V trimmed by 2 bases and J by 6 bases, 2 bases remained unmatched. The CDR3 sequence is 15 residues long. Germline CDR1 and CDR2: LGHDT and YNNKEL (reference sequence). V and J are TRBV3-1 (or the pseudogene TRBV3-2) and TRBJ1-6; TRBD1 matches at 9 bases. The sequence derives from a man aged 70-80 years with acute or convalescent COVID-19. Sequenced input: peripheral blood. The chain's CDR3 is CASSQRGQGNSPLHF. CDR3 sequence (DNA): TGTGCCAGCAGCCAACGGGGACAGGGTAATTCACCCCTCCACTTT.